These 25 T cell receptor beta chains came from one sample sequenced in a study of shared clonotypes between healthy human individuals. Sequenced by immunoSEQ multiplex PCR; TCRdb stores in-frame clones only, minus some. The sample consists of some 2.3 million clones, 93% of them appearing once. Sequencing was performed on naive CD4+ T cells from PBMCs. Sample subset: CD45RA+ positively selected. The receptors were sampled from a man aged 18 to 29 in good health. Some clones in this sample may be carry-over from other donors' samples.

The rearrangement links TRBV27 to TRBJ2-1, with TRBD1 matching over 11 bases. V was pared by 8 bases and J by 0 bases, with 18 bases of the junction left unmatched. Germline V gives CDR1 MNHEY, CDR2 SMNVEV (reference sequence). The CDR3 contains 20 residues. CDR3 sequence: CASSRRPGQGAYVSYNEQFF. The CDR3 coding sequence is TGTGCCAGCTCAAGAAGGCCAGGACAGGGGGCCTACGTCTCCTACAATGAGCAGTTCTTC.

Written as DNA, the CDR3 is TGTGCCAGCAGCCCCCCCATTGGACAGGGGGCAAAACTGTTTTTT. Translating gives CASSPPIGQGAKLFF. V and J are TRBV7-9 and TRBJ1-4; 11 bases fit TRBD1. Unmatched junction bases numbered 9, after V lost 5 bases and J lost 10 bases. Germline V gene sequence: CDR1 SEHNR, CDR2 FQNEAQ (reference sequence). This CDR3 is built from 15 residues. The whole variable domain, filled in from reference TRBV7-9 and TRBJ1-4, reads DTGVSQNPRHKITKRGQNVTFRCDPISEHNRLYWYRQTLGQGPEFLTYFQNEAQLEKSRLLSDRFSAERPKGSFSTLEIQRTEQGDSAMYLCASSPPIGQGAKLFFGSGTQLSVL.

The rearrangement uses TRBV28 and TRBJ1-5; D perhaps matches TRBD1 (5 bases). The CDR3 has 18 residues. V dropped 5 bases and J dropped 0 bases, with 20 bases sitting between them. Germline V CDR1 and CDR2: MDHEN, SYDVKM. Here the CDR3 DNA reads TGTGCCAGCAGTATCCCTAGGGAGGGGATTTATAGCAATCAGCCCCAGCATTTT. This codes for CASSIPREGIYSNQPQHF.

This clone showed up just a few times. The chain is built from TRBV11-2 and TRBJ2-4; 8 nucleotides match TRBD1. With 5 bases clipped from V and 9 bases from J, the junction kept 6 bases outside the gene matches. Germline V gene sequence: CDR1 SGHAT, CDR2 FQNNGV. The CDR3 has 13 residues. CDR3 sequence: CASSTHTGGIQYF. The DNA of the CDR3 is TGTGCCAGCAGCACCCACACAGGGGGCATTCAGTACTTC.

The chain's CDR3 is CASSHPAGTGYEQYF. CDR3 sequence (DNA): TGCGCCAGCAGCCACCCCGCCGGGACAGGTTACGAGCAGTACTTC. The chain links TRBV4-1 to TRBJ2-7; 8 bases are shared with TRBD1. CDR3 size: 15 residues. V lost 3 bases, J lost 4 bases, and 8 bases stayed unmatched. The germline CDR1 and CDR2 sequences are MGHRA and YSYEKL.

V gene TRBV5-1 combines with J gene TRBJ2-2; 7 positions agree with TRBD2. Germline CDR1 and CDR2: SGHRS and YFSETQ. This CDR3 contains 15 residues. The V segment lost 0 bases and the J segment 4 bases; nucleotides outside the gene matches: 3. CDR3 sequence reads: CASSLGWTSTGELFF. In nucleotides, the CDR3 is TGCGCCAGCAGCTTGGGGTGGACTAGCACCGGGGAGCTGTTTTTT.

The rearrangement joins TRBV25-1 to TRBJ1-1, with no clear D. This CDR3 contains 12 residues. CDR1 is MGHDK and CDR2 is SYGVNS in the germline V gene. V lost 6 bases, J lost 0 bases, and 5 bases lay in between. Here the CDR3 reads CASRRVNTEAFF. The CDR3 nucleotides are TGTGCCAGCAGGCGGGTGAACACTGAAGCTTTCTTT.

This clone appeared a few times. The chain is built from TRBV19 and TRBJ1-2, with no clear D. This CDR3 comprises 14 residues. Trimming took 6 bases from V and 4 from J, leaving 15 bases between them. CDR1 and CDR2 (germline): LNHDA, SQIVND (reference sequence). The CDR3 coding sequence is TGTGCCAGTAGGATGACTTGGGAACGCTATGGCTACACCTTC. This codes for CASRMTWERYGYTF. Based on the CDR3 plus reference TRBV19 and TRBJ1-2, the full variable domain is DGGITQSPKYLFRKEGQNVTLSCEQNLNHDAMYWYRQDPGQGLRLIYYSQIVNDFQKGDIAEGYSVSREKKESFPLTVTSAQKNPTAFYLCASRMTWERYGYTFGSGTRLTVV.

CDR3 amino acids: CASKVRTSGTYEQYF. CDR3 nucleotides: TGTGCCAGCAAAGTAAGGACTAGCGGGACCTACGAGCAGTACTTC. The chain employs TRBV27 and TRBJ2-7, with 12 bases identical to TRBD2. V shed 7 bases and J 2 bases; nucleotides not matched to a gene: 6. This CDR3 has 15 residues. Germline CDR1 is MNHEY and CDR2 is SMNVEV (reference sequence).

V and J are TRBV9 and TRBJ2-3; D might be TRBD2 (5 bases). The CDR3 is 18 residues long. Germline CDR1 and CDR2: SGDLS and YYNGEE. The V end was cut by 4 bases, the J end by 2 bases, with 23 bases between. This CDR3 reads CASSPQVFRAGATDTQYF. CDR3 DNA: TGTGCCAGCAGCCCCCAGGTATTTAGGGCGGGCGCCACAGATACGCAGTATTTT.

The CDR3 loop reads CASSQAGLAGKETQYF. DNA of the CDR3: TGTGCCAGCAGCCAAGCGGGACTAGCGGGTAAAGAGACCCAGTACTTC. The chain recombines TRBV4-2 with TRBJ2-5; 12 positions match TRBD2. From germline, CDR1 is LGHNA and CDR2 YNFKEQ. The V segment lost 1 base and the J segment 3 bases; nucleotides outside the gene matches: 3. The CDR3 length is 16 residues.

The chain links TRBV7-9 to TRBJ2-1; 12 bases are shared with TRBD2. The CDR3 covers 16 residues. J lost 8 bases, V lost 3 bases, and 8 bases had no gene match. Germline V gives CDR1 SEHNR, CDR2 FQNEAQ (reference sequence). The CDR3 bases are TGTGCCAGCAGCTTCACTAGCGGGAGGCCGGCGCATGAGCAGTTCTTC. It specifies CASSFTSGRPAHEQFF.

Comment on this clone: This sample includes further DNA sequences coding for the same CDR3. The chain joins TRBV19 to TRBJ2-1; the D is unclear. This CDR3 contains 15 residues. Trimming left V 1 base short and J 1 base short, with 8 bases between. In germline, CDR1 is LNHDA, CDR2 SQIVND (reference sequence). The CDR3 region has the DNA TGTGCCAGTAGTATAGTCGGTCGGTCCTACAATGAGCAGTTCTTC. It yields the protein CASSIVGRSYNEQFF.

V and J are TRBV5-3 and TRBJ2-7; D might be TRBD1 (5 bases). TRBV5-3 is labeled an ORF, and its function is uncertain. The ends were cut back, 6 bases at V and 3 bases at J, with 28 bases in the middle. There are 18 residues in the CDR3. CDR3 nucleotide sequence: TGTGCCAGAATCATGATAATGGGCAGGGAAGTTTTTGGCTACGAGCAGTACTTC. Translation: CARIMIMGREVFGYEQYF.

The gene calls are TRBV28 and TRBJ1-1, with D perhaps TRBD1 (5 bases). The germline gives CDR1 MDHEN, CDR2 SYDVKM. The length of the CDR3 is 14 residues. The ends were cut back, 7 bases at V and 4 bases at J, with 16 bases in the middle. The chain's CDR3 is CASTLPGGSTEAFF. The DNA for the CDR3 is TGTGCCAGCACCCTGCCCGGGGGGAGCACTGAAGCTTTCTTT.

The CDR3, as DNA: TGCGCCAGCAGCTTGGGCGGGGGACAGACTTACTACGAGCAGTACTTC. This codes for CASSLGGGQTYYEQYF. The chain couples TRBV5-1 to TRBJ2-7; either TRBD1 or TRBD2 may fit D (7 bases each). With 0 bases removed from V and 3 bases from J, the gap between germline ends came to 16 bases. The germline V gene has CDR1 SGHRS and CDR2 YFSETQ. The CDR3 runs to 16 residues.

This chain connects TRBV6-6 to TRBJ2-7; D gene ambiguous. The germline CDR1 and CDR2 sequences are MNHNY and SVGAGI (reference sequence). This CDR3 comprises 12 residues. With 6 bases removed from V and 4 bases from J, the gap between germline ends came to 10 bases. CDR3 residues: CASSPARYEQYF. The CDR3 DNA sequence: TGTGCCAGCAGCCCGGCACGGTACGAGCAGTACTTC.

The chain employs TRBV11-2 and TRBJ1-2, with 9 bases identical to TRBD1. Germline V CDR1 and CDR2: SGHAT, FQNNGV. This CDR3 comprises 12 residues. Trimming at V came to 8 bases and at J to 3 bases, leaving 1 base not matched to a gene. CDR3 loop: CASRDRDYGYTF. The CDR3 nucleotides are TGTGCCAGCCGGGACAGGGACTATGGCTACACCTTC.

The count of this clone is one. The J gene is TRBJ1-1, the V gene TRBV27; a weak D match, TRBD1 (6 bases). With 2 bases removed from V and 5 bases from J, the gap between germline ends came to 15 bases. CDR1 is MNHEY and CDR2 is SMNVEV in the germline V gene (reference sequence). This CDR3 has 15 amino acids. The chain's CDR3 is CASSLEGGGETEAFF. CDR3 DNA: TGTGCCAGCAGTTTAGAGGGGGGTGGAGAGACTGAAGCTTTCTTT.

The chain combines TRBV2 with TRBJ1-1, with no clear D. This CDR3 has 15 residues. The V gene's germline CDR1 is SNHLY and CDR2 FYNNEI. V was pared by 3 bases and J by 4 bases, with 15 bases between. CDR3 nucleotide sequence: TGTGCCAGCAGTGATGATGCGGGTGCGGGCACTGAAGCTTTCTTT. Translated, it gives CASSDDAGAGTEAFF.

This clone came up a few times. The chain employs TRBV25-1 and TRBJ1-2, with D perhaps matching TRBD1 (5 bases). This CDR3 is built from 15 residues. Germline V CDR1 and CDR2: MGHDK, SYGVNS. V was trimmed by 7 bases and J by 5 bases, leaving 20 bases between them. CDR3 DNA sequence: TGTGCCAGCATCCGGCCTGAGGGGATTCTTTATGGCTACACCTTC. Residues: CASIRPEGILYGYTF.

As concerns this clone: The same CDR3 also results from other DNA sequences found in this sample. The rearrangement joins TRBV7-9 to TRBJ2-1; possible D gene TRBD2, 6 bases. Germline loops: CDR1 SEHNR, CDR2 FQNEAQ (reference sequence). The V and J ends lost 1 base and 4 bases respectively, with 8 bases between them. CDR3 length: 14 residues. The CDR3 sequence is CASSLERGYNEQFF. The DNA of the CDR3 is TGTGCCAGCAGCTTAGAACGGGGGTACAATGAGCAGTTCTTC.

The chain employs TRBV7-6 and TRBJ2-5; no definite D call. The CDR3 extends over 11 amino acids. Trimming pared 4 bases from V and 7 bases from J, leaving 7 bases between. The germline gives CDR1 SGHVS, CDR2 FNYEAQ. CDR3 sequence (DNA): TGTGCCAGCAGCTCCCCAGGGACCCAGTACTTC. Its translation: CASSSPGTQYF.

The chain employs TRBV19 and TRBJ1-5; D is possibly TRBD1 (5 bases). This CDR3 contains 15 residues. Germline lookup yields CDR1 LNHDA and CDR2 SQIVND (reference sequence). V dropped 4 bases and J dropped 2 bases, with 12 bases sitting between them. The CDR3 coding sequence is TGTGCCAGTAGTACCCAGGGTTTCGGCAATCAGCCCCAGCATTTT. Translated, it gives CASSTQGFGNQPQHF.

A note on this clone: The junction shows a germline mismatch at one end, possibly a read error. This chain uses TRBV5-1 with TRBJ2-3, with 11 bases matching TRBD2. Germline CDR1 reads SGHRS; CDR2 reads YFSETQ. CDR3 length: 17 amino acids. The CDR3 sequence: CASSLGQTSGSTDTQYF. The DNA of the CDR3 is TGCGCCAGCAGCTTGGGACAAACTAGCGGGAGCACGGATACGCAGTATTTT.